A single sample is the source of the 28 T cell receptor beta chains below, sequenced in a study of blood T cell repertoires in COVID-19. Profiled with immunoSEQ multiplex PCR; TCRdb holds only in-frame clones, not every one. Altogether some 39,000 clones are present, about 86% being singletons, with the ten largest covering 5.2%. The sequenced material came from peripheral blood. These receptors all stem from a man aged 35-49 years with active COVID-19.

The gene calls are TRBV7-9 and TRBJ2-7; 12 nucleotides match TRBD2. V lost 5 bases and J lost 5; bases outside the gene matches: 4. The length of the CDR3 is 14 residues. Germline V gives CDR1 SEHNR, CDR2 FQNEAQ (reference sequence). As DNA, the CDR3 is TGTGCCAGCAGCCCGGGACTAGCGGGCGACGAGCAGTACTTC. This codes for CASSPGLAGDEQYF. Complete variable domain (other parts from reference TRBV7-9 and TRBJ2-7): DTGVSQNPRHKITKRGQNVTFRCDPISEHNRLYWYRQTLGQGPEFLTYFQNEAQLEKSRLLSDRFSAERPKGSFSTLEIQRTEQGDSAMYLCASSPGLAGDEQYFGPGTRLTVT.

The count of this clone is one. The chain carries TRBV13 and TRBJ2-7, with TRBD1 matching 7 bases. The V gene end was trimmed by 6 bases and the J gene end by 4 bases; junction bases not matched to a gene: 9. Germline assignment: CDR1 PRHDT and CDR2 FYEKMQ (reference sequence). CDR3 length: 14 amino acids. The CDR3 here is CASSYGQETYEQYF. CDR3 bases: TGTGCCAGCAGTTACGGACAGGAGACGTACGAGCAGTACTTC. Full variable domain (missing parts from reference TRBV13 and TRBJ2-7): AAGVIQSPRHLIKEKRETATLKCYPIPRHDTVYWYQQGPGQDPQFLISFYEKMQSDKGSIPDRFSAQQFSDYHSELNMSSLELGDSALYFCASSYGQETYEQYFGPGTRLTVT.

The chain is built from TRBV7-8 and TRBJ1-1, with D possibly TRBD1 on 5 matching bases. The CDR3 consists of 13 residues. Trimming took 5 bases from V and 7 from J, leaving 14 bases between them. Germline V gene lookup returns CDR1 SGHVS and CDR2 FQNEAQ. The CDR3 region has the DNA TGTGCCAGCAGCCCTCACGGGGGAGGTGAAGCTTTCTTT. This encodes CASSPHGGGEAFF.

The chain recombines TRBV6-6 with TRBJ1-2; D perhaps matches TRBD1 (5 bases). The length of the CDR3 is 11 residues. Trimming left V 8 bases short and J 6 bases short, with 10 bases between. CDR1 and CDR2 from the germline V gene are MNHNY and SVGAGI (reference sequence). The CDR3 region is CASRQYDGYTF. The CDR3 DNA is TGTGCCAGCCGACAGTACGATGGCTACACCTTC.

The genes are TRBV30 and TRBJ1-3; the D gene is possibly TRBD1 (5 bases). CDR1 and CDR2 (germline): GTSNPN, SVGIG (reference sequence). V lost 4 bases to trimming and J lost 3 bases, with 10 bases between them. The CDR3 extends over 13 amino acids. CDR3 sequence reads: CAWTWGGGNTIYF. The CDR3 DNA reads TGTGCCTGGACTTGGGGCGGTGGAAACACCATATATTTT.

J is TRBJ2-7 and V is TRBV4-1; TRBD1 matches at 10 bases. Per germline, CDR1 MGHRA and CDR2 YSYEKL. V was clipped by 2 bases and J by 1 base; unmatched bases: 5. There are 16 residues in the CDR3. For the CDR3, the DNA is TGCGCCAGCAGCCAATTGTGGGACAGGGGTTCCTACGAGCAGTACTTC. Protein sequence: CASSQLWDRGSYEQYF.

V and J are TRBV27 and TRBJ1-5; a possible D gene is TRBD1 (5 bases). The germline gives CDR1 MNHEY, CDR2 SMNVEV (reference sequence). CDR3 length equals 14 residues. The V and J ends lost 6 bases and 0 bases respectively, with 9 bases between them. The CDR3 loop is CASRGGNSNQPQHF. Here the CDR3 DNA reads TGTGCCAGCAGGGGGGGGAATAGCAATCAGCCCCAGCATTTT.

The CDR3 DNA sequence: TGTGCCAGCAATCACGGGAACACCGGGGAGCTGTTTTTT. Protein: CASNHGNTGELFF. The chain employs TRBV6-5 and TRBJ2-2; D unresolved. Germline V CDR1 and CDR2: MNHEY, SVGAGI. This CDR3 is built from 13 residues. The V end lost 7 bases, the J end lost 1 base, and 7 bases lay between the germline ends.

This clone has a single count. The V gene is TRBV28, the J gene TRBJ1-1; no clear D. V was trimmed by 3 bases and J by 8 bases, leaving 7 bases between them. Germline lookup yields CDR1 MDHEN and CDR2 SYDVKM. CDR3 length equals 11 residues. The CDR3, as DNA: TGTGCCAGCAGTTTTGGGCAGGAAGCTTTCTTT. This translates into CASSFGQEAFF. Full variable domain (missing parts from reference TRBV28 and TRBJ1-1): DVKVTQSSRYLVKRTGEKVFLECVQDMDHENMFWYRQDPGLGLRLIYFSYDVKMKEKGDIPEGYSVSREKKERFSLILESASTNQTSMYLCASSFGQEAFFGQGTRLTVV.

V and J are TRBV3-1 (or the pseudogene TRBV3-2) and TRBJ2-1; D not resolved. CDR1 is LGHDT, CDR2 YNNKEL, per germline (reference sequence). Trimming stripped 1 base from V and 10 bases from J, with 14 bases between. CDR3 size: 14 residues. DNA of the CDR3: TGTGCCAGCAGCCAAGCTCTAGATGTCGGGGAGCAGTTCTTC. As protein: CASSQALDVGEQFF.

CDR3 amino acids: CASSERGGPQETQYF. CDR3 DNA sequence: TGTGCCAGCAGTGAAAGGGGGGGACCCCAAGAGACCCAGTACTTC. This chain connects TRBV2 to TRBJ2-5, with a tentative D call TRBD2 (7 bases). Germline-derived CDR1 and CDR2 are SNHLY and FYNNEI. This CDR3 has 15 residues. V shed 2 bases and J shed 1 base, with 11 bases lying between them.

The chain recombines TRBV7-3 with TRBJ2-2, with D perhaps matching TRBD1 (6 bases). This CDR3 has 16 amino acids. V was clipped by 5 bases and J by 0 bases, with 13 bases between them. Germline V lookup: CDR1 SGHTA, CDR2 FQGTGA. The CDR3: CASSPQGGSNTGELFF. The CDR3 coding sequence is TGTGCCAGCAGCCCACAGGGCGGATCGAACACCGGGGAGCTGTTTTTT.

This chain uses TRBV7-3 with TRBJ1-5; D gene uncertain. CDR3 length equals 11 residues. From germline, CDR1 is SGHTA and CDR2 FQGTGA. The V gene lost 6 bases and the J gene lost 9 bases, with 9 bases spanning the gap. The CDR3 loop reads CASRVARPQHF. The CDR3 DNA reads as TGTGCCAGCAGGGTGGCTAGGCCCCAGCATTTT.

The rearrangement links TRBV2 to TRBJ1-1; 9 positions agree with TRBD1. Germline V gene lookup returns CDR1 SNHLY and CDR2 FYNNEI. With V trimmed by 7 bases and J by 3 bases, 18 bases remained unmatched. This CDR3 is 18 amino acids long. The CDR3 DNA sequence: TGTGCCAGCAAACGAGCGGGACAGGGCATATTTGGGGACACTGAAGCTTTCTTT. Its protein product is CASKRAGQGIFGDTEAFF.

The chain carries TRBV3-1 (or the pseudogene TRBV3-2) and TRBJ2-5; 7 bases are shared with TRBD2. The CDR3 consists of 11 residues. Germline V gene data show CDR1 as LGHDT and CDR2 as YNNKEL (reference sequence). Unmatched junction bases numbered 2, after V lost 8 bases and J lost 5 bases. The CDR3, as DNA: TGTGCCAGCGTCGGGGGGGAGACCCAGTACTTC. Protein: CASVGGETQYF.

In the case of this clone: A read error may produce the germline difference seen at one junction end. This chain links TRBV11-2 with TRBJ2-7; D possibly corresponds to TRBD1 (5 bases). The germline gives CDR1 SGHAT, CDR2 FQNNGV. The CDR3 has 13 residues. The chain's CDR3 is CASRLDRNYEQYF. In DNA form, the CDR3 reads TGTGCCAGCAGGTTAGACAGAAACTACGAGCAGTACTTC.

This chain connects TRBV6-2 or TRBV6-3 to TRBJ2-7, with 10 bases that match TRBD1. Losses at the gene ends were 4 bases for V and 3 bases for J; bases not matched to a gene: 6. The CDR3 loop spans 15 amino acids. Germline CDR1 reads MNHEY; CDR2 reads SVGEGT. The CDR3 protein is CASSSPGQGIYEQYF. The CDR3 DNA is TGTGCCAGCAGTTCCCCGGGACAGGGGATCTACGAGCAGTACTTC.

The rearrangement uses TRBV10-3 and TRBJ2-7, with 11 bases aligning to TRBD2. J gave up 4 bases and V 10 bases, and 6 bases lay outside the gene matches. CDR3 size: 13 residues. Germline V gene sequence: CDR1 ENHRY, CDR2 SYGVKD. The CDR3 protein is CATKLAGEYEQYF. CDR3 DNA: TGTGCCACCAAACTAGCGGGAGAATACGAGCAGTACTTC.

In nucleotides, the CDR3 is TGTGCCAGCAGCCAAGAAACTCATGGCGGGAGTGGGTCTGATACGCAGTATTTT. It is translated as CASSQETHGGSGSDTQYF. The chain is built from TRBV4-2 and TRBJ2-3; TRBD2 matches at 7 bases. After removal of 0 bases from V and 6 bases from J, the junction contained 15 bases not matched to a gene. Germline CDR1 reads LGHNA; CDR2 reads YNFKEQ. This CDR3 is 18 amino acids long.

This chain uses TRBV3-1 (or the pseudogene TRBV3-2) with TRBJ1-4, with a possible D match to TRBD1 (5 bases). The V end was cut by 0 bases, the J end by 8 bases, with 16 bases between. Germline V lookup: CDR1 LGHDT, CDR2 YNNKEL (reference sequence). This CDR3 has 16 residues. The CDR3, as DNA: TGTGCCAGCAGCCAAGATCTGGAGGGGACGGAAGAAAAACTGTTTTTT. Translating gives CASSQDLEGTEEKLFF.

The J gene is TRBJ2-2, the V gene TRBV6-1, with TRBD1 identical over 7 bases. V shed 1 base and J 1 base; nucleotides not matched to a gene: 3. CDR1 and CDR2 from the germline V gene are MNHNS and SASEGT. CDR3 length equals 16 residues. The CDR3 sequence is CASSEGRTGNTGELFF. In DNA form, the CDR3 reads TGTGCCAGCAGTGAAGGAAGGACAGGGAACACCGGGGAGCTGTTTTTT.

The V gene is TRBV28, the J gene TRBJ1-1; no clear D gene. V shed 1 base and J shed 6 bases, with 3 bases lying between them. The CDR3 spans 11 residues. Germline-derived CDR1 and CDR2 are MDHEN and SYDVKM. The DNA for the CDR3 is TGTGCCAGCAGTTTATCCGCTGAAGCTTTCTTT. This codes for CASSLSAEAFF.

The chain joins TRBV19 to TRBJ2-7; 12 bases map to TRBD1. Germline CDR1 reads LNHDA; CDR2 reads SQIVND (reference sequence). The CDR3 runs 13 residues. Losses at the gene ends were 8 bases for V and 6 bases for J; bases not matched to a gene: 5. In nucleotides, the CDR3 is TGTGCCAGTGCCGGGACAGGGGGCGTCGAGCAGTACTTC. It yields the protein CASAGTGGVEQYF.

The V call is TRBV5-1, the J call TRBJ2-3; 9 nucleotides align to TRBD2. This CDR3 contains 17 residues. Germline assignment: CDR1 SGHRS and CDR2 YFSETQ. Trimming cost V 0 bases and J 6 bases; bases outside gene matches: 11. DNA for the CDR3: TGCGCCAGCAGCTTGGAAGGTAGCGGGAGTATGGGGGATACGCAGTATTTT. As protein: CASSLEGSGSMGDTQYF.

This clone was seen once. The J gene is TRBJ2-1, the V gene TRBV30; D unresolved. Germline V gene lookup returns CDR1 GTSNPN and CDR2 SVGIG (reference sequence). The CDR3 consists of 15 residues. With 0 bases removed from V and 0 bases from J, the gap between germline ends came to 9 bases. The CDR3: CAWSVGGNSYNEQFF. The CDR3 DNA reads as TGTGCCTGGAGTGTAGGCGGTAACTCCTACAATGAGCAGTTCTTC.

The chain carries TRBV11-2 and TRBJ1-1; the D is unclear. The CDR3 contains 13 residues. Trimming cost V 2 bases and J 8 bases, with 12 bases left between them. Germline V gives CDR1 SGHAT, CDR2 FQNNGV. The DNA of the CDR3 is TGTGCCAGCAGCTTATTTGCAGGCATAGAAGCTTTCTTT. As protein: CASSLFAGIEAFF. Together with reference TRBV11-2 and TRBJ1-1, the CDR3 gives the full variable domain: EAGVAQSPRYKIIEKRQSVAFWCNPISGHATLYWYQQILGQGPKLLIQFQNNGVVDDSQLPKDRFSAERLKGVDSTLKIQPAKLEDSAVYLCASSLFAGIEAFFGQGTRLTVV.

The V and J genes are TRBV9 and TRBJ1-6; D not certain. Trimming pared 4 bases from V and 4 bases from J, leaving 9 bases between. This CDR3 contains 14 residues. From germline, CDR1 is SGDLS and CDR2 YYNGEE. The CDR3 spells CASSLEGYNSPLHF. CDR3 DNA: TGTGCCAGCAGCCTCGAGGGTTATAATTCACCCCTCCACTTT.

This clone has just a few counts. The chain combines TRBV29-1 with TRBJ2-1; 10 nucleotides match TRBD2. V lost 4 bases, J lost 5 bases, and 17 bases stayed unmatched. The CDR3 spans 18 residues. CDR1 and CDR2 from the germline V gene are SQVTM and ANQGSEA. CDR3 residues: CSVAPLAGVNEDHNEQFF. CDR3 bases: TGCAGCGTTGCCCCCCTAGCGGGAGTTAATGAGGACCACAATGAGCAGTTCTTC.